The 7 T cell receptor beta chains presented below share a single source sample, sequenced in a study of blood T cell repertoires in COVID-19. Produced via immunoSEQ multiplex PCR; TCRdb's table is partial and in-frame only. The table records approximately 300,000 clones, around 85% of them present only once. The sequencing sample was made of PBMCs or T cells enriched from blood (not recorded which). The origin of the receptors is a woman aged 25 to 39 who had been exposed to COVID-19.

V and J are TRBV19 and TRBJ2-1; 10 nucleotides agree with TRBD1. The germline V gene encodes CDR1 LNHDA and CDR2 SQIVND (reference sequence). The length of the CDR3 is 17 residues. V lost 10 bases, J lost 4 bases, and 16 bases stayed unmatched. For the CDR3, the DNA is TGTGCCACGAAGCGGGGGACAGGGGCGACGGGATACAATGAGCAGTTCTTC. This codes for CATKRGTGATGYNEQFF. Full variable domain (rest looked up from reference TRBV19 and TRBJ2-1): DGGITQSPKYLFRKEGQNVTLSCEQNLNHDAMYWYRQDPGQGLRLIYYSQIVNDFQKGDIAEGYSVSREKKESFPLTVTSAQKNPTAFYLCATKRGTGATGYNEQFFGPGTRLTVL.

V usage is TRBV6-5 and J usage is TRBJ1-5, with TRBD1 matching over 8 bases. Germline CDR1 MNHEY, CDR2 SVGAGI. This CDR3 region has 14 residues. V shed 6 bases, J shed 9 bases, and the junction held 10 bases outside the gene matches. This chain's CDR3 is CASSQDRESWPQHF. The CDR3 DNA is TGTGCCAGCAGCCAGGACAGGGAATCATGGCCCCAGCATTTT.

This clone was observed a handful of times. The DNA for the CDR3 is TGTGCCTGGACAGGTGAAGGGGAGGTCGACACTGAAGCTTTCTTT. The encoded protein is CAWTGEGEVDTEAFF. The chain has TRBV30 and TRBJ1-1, with D possibly TRBD1 on 5 matching bases. The CDR3 runs to 15 residues. Germline V gene sequence: CDR1 GTSNPN, CDR2 SVGIG (reference sequence). The V end lost 4 bases, the J end lost 3 bases, and 18 bases lay between the germline ends.

V is TRBV30 and J is TRBJ2-3, with TRBD2 identical over 11 bases. The CDR3 sequence is 17 residues long. J lost 3 bases, V lost 4 bases, and 12 bases had no gene match. Germline loops: CDR1 GTSNPN, CDR2 SVGIG (reference sequence). The CDR3: CAWNPRIAGGSTDTQYF. The CDR3 DNA reads TGTGCCTGGAATCCCCGAATAGCGGGGGGGAGTACAGATACGCAGTATTTT.

The V and J genes are TRBV5-8 and TRBJ2-7; 7 bases are shared with TRBD1. CDR1 and CDR2 from the germline V gene are SGHTS and YDEGEE. This CDR3 comprises 15 residues. Trimming cost V 2 bases and J 1 base; bases outside gene matches: 6. The DNA of the CDR3 is TGTGCCAGCAGCTTTCCAGGACAGGCATCCTACGAGCAGTACTTC. The encoded protein is CASSFPGQASYEQYF.

The chain carries TRBV6-2 or TRBV6-3 and TRBJ1-6; 7 bases align to TRBD1. Germline CDR1 and CDR2: MNHEY and SVGEGT. This CDR3 is built from 15 residues. V shed 2 bases, J shed 10 bases, and the junction held 8 bases outside the gene matches. CDR3 sequence reads: CASSYGGTDRSPLHF. DNA of the CDR3: TGTGCCAGCAGTTACGGAGGGACAGATAGATCACCCCTCCACTTT.

The chain joins TRBV20-1 to TRBJ2-1, with no clear D. The V and J ends lost 4 bases and 8 bases respectively, with 6 bases between them. CDR3 length equals 10 residues. Germline-derived CDR1 and CDR2 are DFQATT and SNEGSKA (reference sequence). CDR3 sequence: CSATRDEQFF. The DNA of the CDR3 is TGCAGTGCTACCCGGGATGAGCAGTTCTTC.